A single sample is the source of the 24 T cell receptor beta chains below, sequenced in a study of T cell responses to AZD1222 COVID-19 vaccine. The data were produced by immunoSEQ multiplex PCR, yet TCRdb's version contains in-frame clones alone and is incomplete. The sample carries roughly 150,000 clones, 70% to 90% recorded once. The sample here was peripheral blood, taken on day 0 of AZD1222 vaccination. These TCRs come from an adult in good health.

The chain links TRBV11-3 to TRBJ1-5; no clear D. CDR3 length: 13 residues. Germline-derived CDR1 and CDR2 are SGHNT and YENEEA. Trimming took off 3 bases at V and 3 bases at J, with 6 bases between the two ends. CDR3 DNA sequence: TGTGCCAGCAGCTTCAGGATCAATCAGCCCCAGCATTTT. Amino acid sequence: CASSFRINQPQHF.

The V call is TRBV2, the J call TRBJ1-1, with D unresolved. Trimming stripped 2 bases from V and 1 base from J, with 5 bases between. Germline values: CDR1 SNHLY, CDR2 FYNNEI. The CDR3 consists of 13 residues. CDR3 sequence: CASSELGNTEAFF. CDR3 DNA sequence: TGTGCCAGCAGTGAACTGGGGAACACTGAAGCTTTCTTT. The whole variable domain, remainder taken from reference TRBV2 and TRBJ1-1, is EPEVTQTPSHQVTQMGQEVILRCVPISNHLYFYWYRQILGQKVEFLVSFYNNEISEKSEIFDDQFSVERPDGSNFTLKIRSTKLEDSAMYFCASSELGNTEAFFGQGTRLTVV.

The genes are TRBV7-3 and TRBJ2-1, with 10 bases aligning to TRBD2. Unmatched junction bases numbered 7, after V lost 4 bases and J lost 4 bases. Germline assignment: CDR1 SGHTA and CDR2 FQGTGA. The CDR3 covers 16 residues. Here the CDR3 DNA reads TGTGCCAGCAGCTCCTCCGGGACTAGCGTTTACAATGAGCAGTTCTTC. Translation: CASSSSGTSVYNEQFF.

V gene TRBV27 combines with J gene TRBJ2-2; 8 bases align to TRBD2. V was pared by 3 bases and J by 3 bases, with 15 bases of the junction left unmatched. This CDR3 spans 19 amino acids. Germline V CDR1 and CDR2: MNHEY, SMNVEV (reference sequence). Here the CDR3 DNA reads TGTGCCAGCAGTTTTTCGGGGGGAGCGGGAGTTGGCCACACCGGGGAGCTGTTTTTT. This codes for CASSFSGGAGVGHTGELFF.

The chain joins TRBV6-2 or TRBV6-3 to TRBJ2-7; no definite D call. CDR1 and CDR2 from the germline V gene are MNHEY and SVGEGT. V was shortened by 2 bases and J by 3 bases, with 8 bases between the two germline ends. The CDR3 sequence is 13 residues long. CDR3 sequence: CASSYPFIYEQYF. The CDR3 DNA sequence: TGTGCCAGCAGTTACCCCTTCATCTACGAGCAGTACTTC.

This clone was picked up one time. The CDR3 coding sequence is TGTGCCAGCAAGACAGCCACCCCCTCCGAGCAGTACTTC. Translation: CASKTATPSEQYF. This rearrangement joins TRBV6-5 to TRBJ2-7, with D possibly TRBD1 on 5 matching bases. Germline values: CDR1 MNHEY, CDR2 SVGAGI. This CDR3 has 13 residues. V was trimmed by 7 bases and J by 6 bases, leaving 16 bases between them.

The CDR3 reads CASSPQVGSGTYEQYF. The CDR3 coding sequence is TGTGCCAGCAGCCCACAAGTGGGTAGCGGCACCTACGAGCAGTACTTC. This chain links TRBV11-2 with TRBJ2-7, with D possibly matching TRBD2 (6 bases). CDR1 is SGHAT, CDR2 FQNNGV, per germline. There are 16 residues in the CDR3. V lost 5 bases, J lost 2 bases, and 19 bases lay in between.

The chain carries TRBV19 and TRBJ2-2; TRBD2 is a possible D gene (6 bases). Trimming shortened V by 7 bases and J by 1 base, and 10 bases separated the two germline ends. This CDR3 region has 14 residues. Germline V gene sequence: CDR1 LNHDA, CDR2 SQIVND (reference sequence). In nucleotides, the CDR3 is TGTGCCAGTACGGGACTCAGGAACACCGGGGAGCTGTTTTTT. Protein sequence: CASTGLRNTGELFF.

This clone occurred once. The chain employs TRBV7-9 and TRBJ2-2; 13 bases are shared with TRBD2. V shed 5 bases and J 7 bases; nucleotides not matched to a gene: 10. From germline, CDR1 is SEHNR and CDR2 FQNEAQ (reference sequence). CDR3 size: 17 residues. The CDR3 DNA is TGTGCCAGCAGCCCCCCGTTCCGACTAGCGGGGGGCGGGGAGCTGTTTTTT. Translated, it gives CASSPPFRLAGGGELFF.

This chain connects TRBV28 to TRBJ2-7; D tentatively reads TRBD1 or TRBD2 (6 bases each). In germline, CDR1 is MDHEN, CDR2 SYDVKM. V was shortened by 2 bases and J by 2 bases, with 13 bases between the two germline ends. This CDR3 is 15 amino acids long. The CDR3 DNA sequence: TGTGCCAGCAGTTTAGGGGGGCCCTTCACCTACGAGCAGTACTTC. Its protein product is CASSLGGPFTYEQYF.

V and J are TRBV9 and TRBJ2-3, with D uncertain. This CDR3 contains 15 residues. Between the trimmed V and J ends, which lost 0 bases and 0 bases, there was a span of 8 bases. Germline assignment: CDR1 SGDLS and CDR2 YYNGEE. The CDR3 nucleotides read TGTGCCAGCAGCGTAGCTCCTGGGAGCACAGATACGCAGTATTTT. It is translated as CASSVAPGSTDTQYF.

This clone occurred once. The rearrangement joins TRBV5-1 to TRBJ2-1; 7 nucleotides align to TRBD2. Per germline, CDR1 SGHRS and CDR2 YFSETQ. With 5 bases clipped from V and 3 bases from J, the junction kept 8 bases outside the gene matches. The CDR3 totals 15 residues. CDR3 region: CASSIAGNDYNEQFF. Here the CDR3 DNA reads TGCGCCAGCAGTATAGCGGGCAATGACTACAATGAGCAGTTCTTC.

The chain links TRBV9 to TRBJ2-3; D uncertain. CDR1 SGDLS and CDR2 YYNGEE come from the germline V gene. Trimming removed 2 bases at V and 5 bases at J, with 6 bases between. The CDR3 covers 12 residues. The CDR3 is CASSVWGDTQYF. CDR3 coding DNA: TGTGCCAGCAGCGTTTGGGGAGATACGCAGTATTTT.

CDR3 DNA: TGCAGCGTTGTAATCGGAAAAGCTTTCTTT. This codes for CSVVIGKAFF. The chain links TRBV29-1 to TRBJ1-1; no definite D call. CDR1 is SQVTM and CDR2 is ANQGSEA in the germline V gene. This CDR3 contains 10 residues. V lost 4 bases to trimming and J lost 9 bases, with 9 bases between them.

The chain recombines TRBV29-1 with TRBJ2-3; 7 bases fit TRBD2. From germline, CDR1 is SQVTM and CDR2 ANQGSEA. The CDR3 loop spans 14 amino acids. With 6 bases clipped from V and 5 bases from J, the junction kept 11 bases outside the gene matches. CDR3 nucleotide sequence: TGCAGCGTAGAGACCGGGACTAACGTAGATACGCAGTATTTT. Protein sequence: CSVETGTNVDTQYF.

The rearrangement uses TRBV5-1 and TRBJ2-4; TRBD1 might be the D (6 bases). The CDR3 is 15 residues long. Germline V gene lookup returns CDR1 SGHRS and CDR2 YFSETQ. V was shortened by 2 bases and J by 8 bases, with 17 bases between the two germline ends. CDR3 residues: CASSLQGAELDIQYF. In DNA, the CDR3 is TGCGCCAGCAGCTTACAGGGAGCGGAATTAGACATTCAGTACTTC.

The V and J genes are TRBV11-2 and TRBJ1-5, with 7 bases fitting TRBD1. Germline loops: CDR1 SGHAT, CDR2 FQNNGV. The CDR3 extends over 15 amino acids. Trimming took 2 bases from V and 5 from J; bases not matched to a gene: 6. Written as DNA, the CDR3 is TGTGCCAGCAGCTTAACGGGACAGAGATATCAGCCCCAGCATTTT. The encoded protein is CASSLTGQRYQPQHF.

This chain connects TRBV5-1 to TRBJ2-7, with D maybe TRBD1 (6 bases). This CDR3 contains 12 residues. Germline assignment: CDR1 SGHRS and CDR2 YFSETQ. The ends were cut back, 0 bases at V and 6 bases at J, with 7 bases in the middle. This CDR3 is CASSLVGGEQYF. The DNA of the CDR3 is TGCGCCAGCAGCTTGGTAGGGGGCGAGCAGTACTTC.

This chain connects TRBV7-2 to TRBJ1-1; D unclear. Trimming took off 4 bases at V and 3 bases at J, with 15 bases between the two ends. The CDR3 length is 15 residues. CDR1 is SGHTA, CDR2 FQGNSA, per germline. The CDR3 spells CASSSYLSGDTEAFF. The CDR3 bases are TGTGCCAGCAGCTCCTACCTCTCGGGCGACACTGAAGCTTTCTTT.

The chain's CDR3 is CASRGLREGWDIQYF. DNA of the CDR3: TGTGCCAGTAGGGGACTACGGGAGGGTTGGGACATTCAGTACTTC. The chain recombines TRBV11-2 with TRBJ2-4; 8 nucleotides match TRBD2. Germline CDR1 SGHAT, CDR2 FQNNGV. V shed 9 bases, J shed 8 bases, and the junction held 15 bases outside the gene matches. The CDR3 is made up of 15 amino acids.

This clone was counted once. V usage is TRBV6-1 and J usage is TRBJ2-7; TRBD1 matches 9 bases. CDR1 is MNHNS and CDR2 is SASEGT in the germline V gene. The CDR3 sequence is 17 residues long. The ends lost 0 bases at V and 5 bases at J; junction bases unmatched: 11. CDR3 sequence: CASSEAGTGFRGDEQYF. The CDR3 coding sequence is TGTGCCAGCAGTGAAGCCGGGACAGGGTTCCGTGGGGACGAGCAGTACTTC.

This clone was seen just once. The V call is TRBV10-3, the J call TRBJ1-5; D gene uncertain. Germline values: CDR1 ENHRY, CDR2 SYGVKD. The CDR3 covers 16 residues. V was trimmed by 0 bases and J by 4 bases, leaving 13 bases between them. CDR3 nucleotide sequence: TGTGCCATCAGTGAGTCCTTCTCCAACCGAAATCAGCCCCAGCATTTT. Its protein product is CAISESFSNRNQPQHF.

This clone was counted once. V gene TRBV2 combines with J gene TRBJ1-2, with D uncertain. V was clipped by 7 bases and J by 2 bases, with 11 bases between them. The length of the CDR3 is 13 residues. Germline CDR1 SNHLY, CDR2 FYNNEI. The CDR3 nucleotides are TGTGCCAGCATGAGGACGGAGAACTATGGCTACACCTTC. Amino acid sequence: CASMRTENYGYTF.

The chain uses TRBV7-7 and TRBJ2-7; 7 bases fit TRBD1. The V segment lost 3 bases and the J segment 3 bases; nucleotides outside the gene matches: 8. The length of the CDR3 is 15 residues. Germline CDR1 reads SSHAT; CDR2 reads FNYEAQ (reference sequence). In nucleotides, the CDR3 is TGTGCCAGCAGCTTCCGACAGGGTACGAACTACGAGCAGTACTTC. It yields the protein CASSFRQGTNYEQYF.